These T cell receptor beta chains were read from a single sample in a study of T cells in Graves' hyperthyroidism and ophthalmopathy. TCRdb redid the calling of the multiplex PCR reads with MiXCR, one entry per CDR3 protein. The table records about 570,000 distinct CDR3 sequences, roughly 50% of them present only once. The sequenced material came from peripheral blood or thyroid tissue (not recorded which). The receptor set was obtained from an adult woman with Graves' disease, either hyperthyroidism or ophthalmopathy (not recorded which). Each CDR3 is given with its conserved first and last residue. A D gene is named only where the DNA matches it firmly. Expanded clones get a size class; other rows say once, few or many, or leave the size out.

size	D	J	V	DNA	CDR3
few	.	TRBJ2-3	TRBV7-3	TGTGCCAGCAGCTTATATCCCATTCCCACAGATACGCAGTATTTT	CASSLYPIPTDTQYF
.	.	TRBJ2-7	TRBV5-1	TGCGCCAGCAGAGGATTAGGGACAAAAGTCTACGAGCAGTACTTC	CASRGLGTKVYEQYF
.	.	TRBJ1-6	TRBV7-6	TGTGCCAGCAGCTCGCTGGGGGAGTACTCACCCCTCCACTTT	CASSSLGEYSPLHF
many	TRBD1	TRBJ2-7	TRBV7-8	TGTGCCAGCAGCTTAAGGGGGACAGGAATCCTCTCCTACGAGCAGTACTTC	CASSLRGTGILSYEQYF
.	.	TRBJ1-5	TRBV13	TGCGCCAGCAGCTCGGCGGGACTAGCGGGAGTGGCCGGGAATCAGCCCCAGCATTTT	CASSSAGLAGVAGNQPQHF
once	.	TRBJ1-1	TRBV10-3	TGTGCCTCGCGATCTTTGGGGGAGGTCACTGAAGCTTTCTTT	CASRSLGEVTEAFF
.	.	TRBJ1-6	TRBV10-3	TGTGCCATCAGCCCTACAGGGACCTATAATTCACCCCTCCACTTT	CAISPTGTYNSPLHF
.	.	TRBJ2-2	TRBV29-1	TGCAGCGTTGAAGATCTTCGAGGGAACGGGGAGCTGTTTTTT	CSVEDLRGNGELFF
.	TRBD2	TRBJ2-5	TRBV29-1	TGCAGCGTTGAATTAGGGCTCACCGGTCCTAGCGGGGGAGAGACCCAGTACTTC	CSVELGLTGPSGGETQYF
many	.	TRBJ2-7	TRBV20-1	TGCAGTGCGACCCCGGGTGAGATCGTCTACGAGCAGTACTTC	CSATPGEIVYEQYF
.	TRBD1	TRBJ2-7	TRBV20-1	TGCAGTGCTAGAGGACAGGGGACAGGGGCCTACGAGCAGTACTTC	CSARGQGTGAYEQYF
many	.	TRBJ2-7	TRBV2	TGTGCCAGCCGGGGCCTCAGCGAGCCAGAGCAGTACTTC	CASRGLSEPEQYF
many	.	TRBJ2-2	TRBV12-3/TRBV12-4	TGTGCCAGCAGTTCAGCAAACACCGGGGAGCTGTTTTTT	CASSSANTGELFF
.	TRBD1	TRBJ1-5	TRBV20-1	TGCAGTGCTAGAGATCTAGGGGGCGAAGTGGAGCCCCAGCATTTT	CSARDLGGEVEPQHF
.	.	TRBJ2-7	TRBV2	TGTGCCAGCAACCAACTCCGCATGGGCTTCATCGACGAGCAGTACTTC	CASNQLRMGFIDEQYF
.	.	TRBJ2-5	TRBV2	TGTGCCAGCAGTGAATCGGCGGGAGAGACCCAGTACTTC	CASSESAGETQYF
.	TRBD2	TRBJ2-4	TRBV3-1	TGTGCCAGCAGCCCGGGACTAGAAAACATTCAGTACTTC	CASSPGLENIQYF
.	.	TRBJ2-5	TRBV9	TGTGCCAGCAGCGAGGGGAACCGGGGGAAGTACCAAGAGACCCAGTACTTC	CASSEGNRGKYQETQYF
many	.	TRBJ2-5	TRBV9	TGTGCCAGCAGCTTCCCAAACGGACCCAAACAGGGCGTAGAGACCCAGTACTTC	CASSFPNGPKQGVETQYF
many	TRBD1	TRBJ2-2	TRBV29-1	TGCAGCGCAATAAAACAGGGGGTTCGTGACACCGGGGAGCTGTTTTTT	CSAIKQGVRDTGELFF
.	TRBD1	TRBJ1-4	TRBV5-1	TGCGCCAGCAGCCTGCGGGACAGCACTAATGAAAAACTGTTTTTT	CASSLRDSTNEKLFF
few	.	TRBJ1-3	TRBV19	TGTGCCAGTAGTCACCTGACAGGAGGAAACACCATATATTTT	CASSHLTGGNTIYF
many	.	TRBJ1-2	TRBV2	TGTGCCAGCAGTCCTCTCTGGGGGGCAAGGGACTATGGCTACACCTTC	CASSPLWGARDYGYTF
.	.	TRBJ1-1	TRBV7-9	TGTGCCAGCAAGAGACCAACCGGGGATCCGAGGGGGGCTTTCTTT	CASKRPTGDPRGAFF
.	.	TRBJ2-5	TRBV29-1	TGCAGCGCTGACTTGGACAGAGCTTCTCAAGAGACCCAGCACTTC	CSADLDRASQETQHF
once	.	TRBJ1-4	TRBV15	TGTGCCACCTACAGGGAACAGGGCGAGGGTGAAAAACTGTTTTTT	CATYREQGEGEKLFF
.	.	TRBJ1-1	TRBV10-3	TGTGCCATCAGGGGGGATGGCTACACTGAAGCTTTCTTT	CAIRGDGYTEAFF
once	.	TRBJ1-2	TRBV20-1	TGCAGTGCTAGAGAGGGGGGTGCGGGCTACACCTTC	CSAREGGAGYTF
few	.	TRBJ2-3	TRBV9	TGTGCCAGCAGCCAACGTTCAGATACGCAGTATTTT	CASSQRSDTQYF
many	TRBD2	TRBJ2-7	TRBV9	TGTGCCAGCAGCGGGGGGGGGACTAGGGAAACCGAGCAGTACTTC	CASSGGGTRETEQYF
.	TRBD1	TRBJ1-2	TRBV5-1	TGCGCCAGCAGCGAAAGGACAGGGGGTAATATAGGCTACACCTTC	CASSERTGGNIGYTF
once	.	TRBJ1-2	TRBV15	TGTGCCACCAGCAGAGATCGGGGGCTCTATGGCAACACCTTC	CATSRDRGLYGNTF
.	.	TRBJ2-5	TRBV20-1	TGCAGTGCCCAGACGGCTAGCACGGTCCAAGAGACCCAGTACTTC	CSAQTASTVQETQYF
.	.	TRBJ1-5	TRBV7-8	TGTGCCAGCAGCTTCCTGGCGGGAGGCGTAGTAAAGACCCAGCATTTT	CASSFLAGGVVKTQHF
many	TRBD1	TRBJ1-5	TRBV5-1	TGCGCCAGCAGCTTGACGGGACAGAACAATCAGCCCCAGCATTTT	CASSLTGQNNQPQHF
.	.	TRBJ2-5	TRBV20-1	TGCAGTGCTAGTGGTGGAGGGCTAGAGACCCAGTACTTC	CSASGGGLETQYF
.	TRBD2	TRBJ2-5	TRBV20-1	TGCAGTGCTAGCGACTCTCTCAATCGGGGGGTCGTGGGGGAGACCCAGTACTTC	CSASDSLNRGVVGETQYF
.	.	TRBJ1-6	TRBV4-3	TGCGCCAGCAGCCAAGATTGGAGGGACTCACCCCTCCACTTT	CASSQDWRDSPLHF
.	.	TRBJ2-6	TRBV28	TGTGCCAGCAGCCGGATGGCTGGGGCCAACGTCCTGACTTTC	CASSRMAGANVLTF
once	.	TRBJ2-3	TRBV7-9	TGTGCCAGCAGCCCAATAAGCGTAGCCGTCAGCATGCTGTATTTT	CASSPISVAVSMLYF
many	.	TRBJ2-5	TRBV5-1	TGCGCCAGCAGCCAGGACTTCCAAGAGACCCAGTACTTC	CASSQDFQETQYF
few	.	TRBJ1-1	TRBV29-1	TGCAGCGTTGACTCAGGGGCCACGAACACTGAAGCTTTCTTT	CSVDSGATNTEAFF
many	.	TRBJ2-7	TRBV11-2	TGTGCCAGCAGCTCCCTAGGCCGCAGGTGGTACGAGCAGTACTTC	CASSSLGRRWYEQYF
many	TRBD1	TRBJ2-7	TRBV24-1	TGTGCCACCAGTGATTCCCGACAGGGGGCAGCCTACGAGCAGTACTTC	CATSDSRQGAAYEQYF
.	.	TRBJ1-2	TRBV7-9	TGTGCCAGCAGCCAAGAGGGGGAATATGGCTACACCTTC	CASSQEGEYGYTF